This TCR beta chain emerged from a study of blood T cell repertoires in COVID-19. The wider study: The United States, Italy and Spain provided the acute and convalescent COVID-19 samples.

V trimming: 5 bases; J trimming: 6 bases; junction bases outside the gene matches: 15. CDR1 and CDR2 from the germline V gene are LGHDT and YNNKEL (reference sequence). The CDR3 extends over 18 amino acids. In the original processing: For nucleated cells, counts were estimated from reference gene primer amplification. Clones were sequenced by immunoSEQ multiplex PCR, and TCRdb holds only the in-frame ones, with some missing. The V and J calls and clone size were taken over from that table, and D and trimming were inferred from the DNA. This sample has about 110,000 clones; approximately 88% occur once, and the top ten carry about 6.8%.

The gene calls are TRBV3-1 (or the pseudogene TRBV3-2) and TRBJ2-1, with 11 bases fitting TRBD2. Material for sequencing was peripheral blood. This clonotype was obtained from a man aged 50 to 59 with active or convalescent COVID-19. In DNA form, the CDR3 reads TGTGCCAGCAGCATCGGGGGACTAGCGGTCGTCCCCCCCAATGAGCAGTTCTTC. This sequence encodes CASSIGGLAVVPPNEQFF.